These 27 T cell receptor beta chains came from one sample sequenced in a study of CXCR3-negative and CXCR3-positive naive CD8 T cells. Study findings and constraints: CXCR3-expressing naive cells carried TRB CDR3s more hydrophobic than those of CXCR3-negative naive cells.

The libraries of TRB cDNA were prepared using 5' RACE with UMI labels. Following a re-call of the 5' RACE reads, TCRdb has one entry per CDR3 protein and lacks DNA. This repertoire includes over 95,000 distinct CDR3 sequences. Which antigens these TCRs recognize remains unknown. The sample taken for sequencing was naive CXCR3+ CD8+ T cells from blood. Subset noted: CD45RO-CCR7+CD27+CD95- naive CD8+ T cells expressing CXCR3 (TNR3+). The receptors were gathered from a human donor in good health. Some clones in this sample may be carry-over from other donors' samples.

The chain employs TRBV19 and TRBJ2-7. The CDR3 length is 14 residues. Germline CDR1 LNHDA, CDR2 SQIVND (reference sequence). This chain's CDR3 is CASSIDGSGYEQYF.

This chain joins TRBV12-3 or TRBV12-4 and TRBJ2-1; TCRdb names TRBD2, which stays unverified in the absence of DNA. This CDR3 region has 15 residues. The CDR3 loop is CASRSYGDYYNEQFF.

The rearrangement joins TRBV23-1 to TRBJ1-5; the TCRdb call, TRBD1, lacks DNA for checking. TRBV23-1 is recorded as an ORF, its role being uncertain. This CDR3 is 16 amino acids long. This chain's CDR3 is CASSLSTGGPNQPQHF.

This chain connects TRBV13 to TRBJ1-2. Germline lookup yields CDR1 PRHDT and CDR2 FYEKMQ (reference sequence). CDR3 length equals 11 residues. CDR3 loop: CASSSDYGYTF.

The chain links TRBV4-1 to TRBJ2-2; as DNA is missing, the TRBD2 call by TCRdb cannot be tested. The CDR3 has 16 residues. Germline V lookup: CDR1 MGHRA, CDR2 YSYEKL. The CDR3 sequence is CASSKGTSGSPGELFF.

The chain employs TRBV28 and TRBJ2-7; TCRdb gives TRBD1 as the D gene, but with no DNA this cannot be confirmed. The CDR3 runs 12 residues. Germline assignment: CDR1 MDHEN and CDR2 SYDVKM. The CDR3 loop is CASRPSPYEQYF.

The chain combines TRBV10-3 with TRBJ2-7; lacking DNA, the TRBD1 call made by TCRdb goes unchecked. Germline V lookup: CDR1 ENHRY, CDR2 SYGVKD. CDR3 size: 14 residues. Here the CDR3 reads CAISENGAAYEQYF.

The chain recombines TRBV9 with TRBJ2-1; no DNA is available, so the TRBD1 call from TCRdb remains unchecked. Per germline, CDR1 SGDLS and CDR2 YYNGEE. The length of the CDR3 is 23 residues. The CDR3 protein is CASSMTGQGALADHYSSYNEQFF.

The chain couples TRBV19 to TRBJ2-1; the D gene TCRdb calls, TRBD1, cannot be checked with no DNA. This CDR3 spans 15 amino acids. Germline V gene data show CDR1 as LNHDA and CDR2 as SQIVND (reference sequence). This CDR3 is CASSAGQASYNEQFF.

J is TRBJ2-1 and V is TRBV7-7; TCRdb calls TRBD2, which cannot be checked without DNA. The CDR3 sequence is 16 residues long. The V gene's germline CDR1 is SSHAT and CDR2 FNYEAQ (reference sequence). CDR3 region: CASSRISGSSYNEQFF. The full variable domain, in which reference TRBV7-7 and TRBJ2-1 provide the parts outside the CDR3, is GAGVSQSPRYKVTKRGQDVTLRCDPISSHATLYWYQQALGQGPEFLTYFNYEAQPDKSGLPSDRFSAERPEGSISTLTIQRTEQRDSAMYRCASSRISGSSYNEQFFGPGTRLTVL.

This chain connects TRBV2 to TRBJ1-2; with no DNA, the TCRdb D assignment of TRBD1 cannot be verified. The germline CDR1 and CDR2 sequences are SNHLY and FYNNEI. CDR3 length equals 11 residues. The CDR3 protein is CARRTVHGYTF.

The rearrangement uses TRBV6-5 and TRBJ2-3. Germline CDR1 reads MNHEY; CDR2 reads SVGAGI. There are 15 residues in the CDR3. CDR3 protein: CASSPHITGADTQYF.

The chain recombines TRBV9 with TRBJ2-7. CDR1 and CDR2 from the germline V gene are SGDLS and YYNGEE. The CDR3 totals 14 residues. Here the CDR3 reads CASSVATGNYEQYF. The full variable domain, with the rest looked up from reference TRBV9 and TRBJ2-7, is DSGVTQTPKHLITATGQRVTLRCSPRSGDLSVYWYQQSLDQGLQFLIQYYNGEERAKGNILERFSAQQFPDLHSELNLSSLELGDSALYFCASSVATGNYEQYFGPGTRLTVT.

This rearrangement joins TRBV2 to TRBJ2-7; TCRdb designates TRBD2, a call that cannot be tested without DNA. This CDR3 is 15 amino acids long. Germline V gene lookup returns CDR1 SNHLY and CDR2 FYNNEI. This CDR3 reads CASSGSGTSGYEQYF.

The chain has TRBV6-5 and TRBJ1-5. This CDR3 region has 17 residues. Looked up from germline, CDR1 is MNHEY and CDR2 is SVGAGI. The CDR3 region is CASSQGGALYSNQPQHF.

The CDR3: CSVVGLARVETQYF. V and J are TRBV29-1 and TRBJ2-5; TCRdb gives TRBD1 as the D gene, but with no DNA this cannot be confirmed. This CDR3 is built from 14 residues. Germline V lookup: CDR1 SQVTM, CDR2 ANQGSEA.

This chain joins TRBV6-5 and TRBJ2-7; the TRBD2 assignment by TCRdb is unverifiable without DNA. The V gene's germline CDR1 is MNHEY and CDR2 SVGAGI. The CDR3 sequence is 15 residues long. CDR3 sequence: CASSWRLAGTYEQYF.

The rearrangement links TRBV19 to TRBJ2-2; TCRdb indicates TRBD1, and absent DNA this call remains unverified. The CDR3 consists of 14 residues. Germline CDR1 reads LNHDA; CDR2 reads SQIVND (reference sequence). CDR3 residues: CASALQGSAGELFF.

This rearrangement joins TRBV4-1 to TRBJ2-7. The CDR3 covers 15 residues. Germline-derived CDR1 and CDR2 are MGHRA and YSYEKL. The CDR3 sequence: CASSPTQGATYEQYF.

The V gene is TRBV4-3, the J gene TRBJ2-4; TCRdb indicates TRBD1, and absent DNA this call remains unverified. Germline V gene lookup returns CDR1 LGHNA and CDR2 YSLEER. CDR3 length: 17 amino acids. The CDR3 sequence: CASSARVGPWPKNIQYF.

The rearrangement uses TRBV13 and TRBJ2-3; TCRdb picks TRBD2, but there is no DNA to check that call. The CDR3 is made up of 15 amino acids. CDR1 and CDR2 from the germline V gene are PRHDT and FYEKMQ (reference sequence). CDR3 loop: CASSPQRRVTDTQYF.

The genes are TRBV9 and TRBJ2-7; the TRBD2 assignment by TCRdb is unverifiable without DNA. The CDR3 extends over 16 amino acids. CDR1 is SGDLS and CDR2 is YYNGEE in the germline V gene. The CDR3 loop reads CASSVASTSGTYEQYF.

This sequence joins TRBV7-6 and TRBJ2-7; absent DNA, TCRdb's TRBD1 call cannot be checked. Germline V gene data show CDR1 as SGHVS and CDR2 as FNYEAQ. The CDR3 extends over 15 amino acids. CDR3: CASSPGQGLSYEQYF.

CDR3 residues: CSARILGGTEAFF. V gene TRBV20-1 combines with J gene TRBJ1-1; TCRdb names TRBD1, which stays unverified in the absence of DNA. The CDR3 loop spans 13 amino acids. Germline V gene data show CDR1 as DFQATT and CDR2 as SNEGSKA (reference sequence).

The V call is TRBV6-5, the J call TRBJ2-7; TCRdb calls TRBD1, which cannot be checked without DNA. Looked up from germline, CDR1 is MNHEY and CDR2 is SVGAGI. The CDR3 sequence is 15 residues long. The CDR3 sequence is CASSYSVTGADEQYF.

The chain combines TRBV7-6 with TRBJ2-5; TCRdb picks TRBD1, but there is no DNA to check that call. Per germline, CDR1 SGHVS and CDR2 FNYEAQ. The CDR3 has 16 amino acids. Here the CDR3 reads CASSLNRDRDQETQYF.

The rearrangement joins TRBV7-6 to TRBJ1-3; there is no DNA to check the TCRdb D call of TRBD1. CDR3 size: 14 residues. The V gene's germline CDR1 is SGHVS and CDR2 FNYEAQ. The CDR3 sequence: CASSLAGGGNTIYF.